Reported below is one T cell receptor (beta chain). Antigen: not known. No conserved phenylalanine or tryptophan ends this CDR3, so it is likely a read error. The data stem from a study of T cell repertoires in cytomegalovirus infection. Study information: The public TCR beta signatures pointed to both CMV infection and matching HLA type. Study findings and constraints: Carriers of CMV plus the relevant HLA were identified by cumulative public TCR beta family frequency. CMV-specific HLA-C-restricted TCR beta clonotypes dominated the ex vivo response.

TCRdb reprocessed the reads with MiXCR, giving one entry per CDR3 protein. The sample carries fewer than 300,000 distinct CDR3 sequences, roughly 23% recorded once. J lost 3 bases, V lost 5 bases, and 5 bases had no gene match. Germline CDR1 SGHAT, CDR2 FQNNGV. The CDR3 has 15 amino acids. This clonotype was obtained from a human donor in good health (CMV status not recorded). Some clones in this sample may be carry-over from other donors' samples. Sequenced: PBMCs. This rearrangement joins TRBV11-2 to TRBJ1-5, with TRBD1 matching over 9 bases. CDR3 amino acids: CASSPTGGYNQPQHS. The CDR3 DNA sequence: TGTGCCAGCAGCCCGACAGGGGGTTACAATCAGCCCCAGCATTCT.